This TCR beta chain emerged from a study of T cells in Graves' hyperthyroidism and ophthalmopathy. Study results and limitations: Most clonotypes that expanded in the thyroid above 0.001 also showed up in blood.

Researchers amplified the TCR beta CDR3 regions from RNA transcripts. Carried out on the TCR CDR3, a first-round RT-PCR used the HTBI primer set. TCRdb called the multiplex PCR reads again in MiXCR, with one record for every CDR3 protein. The table has about 640,000 distinct CDR3 sequences, around 20% seen once. Clinical symptoms, serum thyroxine, TRAb, thyroid ultrasound and orbital computed tomography informed diagnoses. Isolation of PBMCs was performed on around 9.4 ml fresh peripheral blood. In regard to this clonotype: The antigen is undetermined.

Germline CDR1 LGHDT, CDR2 YNNKEL (reference sequence). This CDR3 is built from 18 residues. V trimming: 0 bases; J trimming: 5 bases; junction bases outside the gene matches: 12. The sample was blood. This TCR came from a man aged 25-45 years with Graves' ophthalmopathy. The chain employs TRBV3-1 and TRBJ2-2; 7 positions agree with TRBD1. CDR3 sequence (DNA): TGTGCCAGCAGCCAAGATGGTTTGAGACAGGGACGAACCGGGGAGCTGTTTTTT. Its protein product is CASSQDGLRQGRTGELFF.